This record covers a single T cell receptor beta chain. The data were obtained in a study of blood T cell repertoires in COVID-19. Study at large: COVID-19 samples collected from the United States, Italy and Spain covered acute and convalescent phases. The analysed material was cDNA or gDNA that came from T cells, B-cell-depleted T cells, or PBMCs.

V lost 6 bases and J lost 1, with 19 bases in between. Germline CDR1 reads SGHTA; CDR2 reads FQGNSA. The CDR3 runs 17 residues. Some clones are missing from TCRdb's copy, which holds only in-frame ones; the method was immunoSEQ multiplex PCR. The repertoire includes over 60,000 clones, roughly 84% of them detected once, and 10% to 15% sits in the top ten. This TCR derives from a human donor in a cohort sampled during active COVID-19. Sequencing input: peripheral blood. The chain has TRBV7-2 and TRBJ2-4; possible D gene TRBD2, 6 bases. DNA for the CDR3: TGTGCCAGCAGTCCTCGGAGGGGCTTGGGGGCCAAAAACATTCAGTACTTC. It specifies CASSPRRGLGAKNIQYF.